This TCR beta chain emerged from a study of blood T cell repertoires in COVID-19 (dated by TCRdb to 2018 to 2021). In terms of the full investigation: Samples covering the acute and convalescent phases of COVID-19 were provided by collaborators in the United States, Italy and Spain. Samples came from the ongoing ImmuneRACE study (first 160 participants) plus 1,254 subjects from 6 global collaborators. Nearly every sample came with metadata listing a de-identified subject ID, COVID-19 status, age in years and sex. The repertoires were released in a freely available public database intended as a resource for research on the immune response to SARS-CoV-2. Where HLA class I and class II types were available, the types were taken from metadata supplied by the sample provider, not from assay-based typing. The material from the prospective study consisted of cDNA or gDNA derived from T cells, B-cell-depleted T cells, or PBMCs. The dataset comprised deeply sampled blood TCRbeta repertoires from subjects exposed to, actively infected with, or recovered from COVID-19.

The immunoSEQ Assay, a bias-controlled multiplex PCR, was used to amplify TCRbeta CDR3 regions from genomic DNA. As for how the authors treated the data: Nucleated cell counts per sample were estimated from amplification of reference gene primers within the assay. Sequence reads were collapsed and filtered to measure the absolute abundance of every unique TCRbeta CDR3 rearrangement. For each sample, productive Simpson clonality was calculated as the square root of Simpson's diversity index across productive rearrangements. TCRdb limited this immuneACCESS table to in-frame rearrangements with V and J called. A share of clones is missing; checked studies link under half to unresolved V genes, and the rest is unexplained. V and J calls and clone size follow that table, whereas D and trimming were derived from the DNA. The sample contains 270,000 or so clones, 82% of them found a single time. The top ten constitute about 3% of the sample.

Points the paper makes about the study in general: The quantity of clinical and demographic metadata differed by source and by participant and was supplied without curation.

Remarks on this clone: Its binding antigen is unknown. Base quality data are lacking; no much larger clone is found one base away.

Collaborating institutions collected whole blood in K2EDTA tubes following their own protocols. For TCRbeta analysis, collaborator samples were shipped as frozen whole blood, as isolated PBMCs, or as DNA extracted from either sample type. Per the germline V gene, SGHTA is the CDR1 and FQGNSA is the CDR2. Taken from cysteine to phenylalanine, the CDR3 has 14 residues. The DNA shown is the 42-base CDR3, in frame from base 1. Germline trimming amounts to 5 bases on V and 4 bases on J, with 5 as the count of junction bases outside the gene matches. Recombination joined TRBV7-2 with TRBJ1-2, and 9 junctional nucleotides match TRBD1. Sample: peripheral blood. This sequence was found in a woman aged 18-29 years with acute or convalescent COVID-19. At the DNA level, the sequence is TGTGCCAGCAGCCTGGACAGGGGTAGCTATGGCTACACCTTC. It is translated as CASSLDRGSYGYTF.